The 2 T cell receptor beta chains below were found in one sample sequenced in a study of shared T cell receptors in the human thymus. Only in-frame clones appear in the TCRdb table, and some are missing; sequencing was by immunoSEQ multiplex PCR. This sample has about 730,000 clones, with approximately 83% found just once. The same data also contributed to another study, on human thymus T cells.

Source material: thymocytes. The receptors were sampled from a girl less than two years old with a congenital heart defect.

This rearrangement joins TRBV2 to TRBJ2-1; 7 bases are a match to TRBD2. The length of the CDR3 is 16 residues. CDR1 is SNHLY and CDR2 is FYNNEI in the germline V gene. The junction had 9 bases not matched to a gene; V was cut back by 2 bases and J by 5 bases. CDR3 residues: CASSERVLASNNEQFF. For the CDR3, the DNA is TGTGCCAGCAGTGAAAGGGTACTAGCGTCTAACAATGAGCAGTTCTTC.

CDR3 sequence (DNA): TGTGCCAGCAGAGACAGTCAGCAGTTCTTC. It is translated as CASRDSQQFF. This chain uses TRBV6-1 with TRBJ2-1, with D perhaps TRBD1 (5 bases). This CDR3 comprises 10 residues. Germline CDR1 MNHNS, CDR2 SASEGT. The V end lost 6 bases, the J end lost 11 bases, and 8 bases lay between the germline ends.